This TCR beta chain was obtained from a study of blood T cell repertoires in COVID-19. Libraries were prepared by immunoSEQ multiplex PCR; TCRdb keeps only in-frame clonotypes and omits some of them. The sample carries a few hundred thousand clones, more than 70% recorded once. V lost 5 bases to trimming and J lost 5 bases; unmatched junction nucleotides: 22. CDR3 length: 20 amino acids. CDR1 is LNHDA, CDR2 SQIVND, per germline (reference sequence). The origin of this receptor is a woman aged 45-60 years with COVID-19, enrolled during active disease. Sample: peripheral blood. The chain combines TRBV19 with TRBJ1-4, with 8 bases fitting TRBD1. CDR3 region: CASSFGGTGVFAGRNEKLFF. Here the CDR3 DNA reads TGTGCCAGTAGTTTTGGGGGGACAGGAGTATTCGCGGGCAGAAATGAAAAACTGTTTTTT.